This T cell receptor (beta chain) was recorded in a study of cytomegalovirus exposure and HLA in healthy donors. In germline, CDR1 is SGHVS, CDR2 FNYEAQ. This CDR3 has 13 amino acids. With 3 bases removed from V and 10 bases from J, the gap between germline ends came to 10 bases. PCR primers comprised 60 Vbeta and 13 Jbeta primers. The repertoire was sequenced with immunoSEQ multiplex PCR; TCRdb's copy has only in-frame clones and lacks some. The listing contains tens of thousands of clones. The specimen sequenced was PBMCs. The sequence came from a woman aged 40 to 50 in good health and CMV-seronegative. The J gene is TRBJ1-6, the V gene TRBV7-6; D gene ambiguous. The CDR3: CASSLQWSSPLHF. In nucleotides, the CDR3 is TGTGCCAGCAGCTTGCAGTGGAGCTCACCCCTCCACTTT.